Shown below are 6 T cell receptor beta chains from a single sample sequenced in a study of blood T cells in healthy people across ages. A sample-barcoded 5' primer and a J-beta primer mix were used in a second PCR of roughly 6 to 12 cycles. TCRdb processed the 5' RACE reads anew with MiXCR; each CDR3 protein has one entry. The data hold 1.5 million to 2 million distinct CDR3 sequences, with just under 50% observed a single time. What was sequenced was blood. The receptors derive from a middle-aged woman in good health.

This sequence joins TRBV5-1 and TRBJ2-7; D may be TRBD1 (6 bases). Germline V lookup: CDR1 SGHRS, CDR2 YFSETQ. With 0 bases removed from V and 3 bases from J, the gap between germline ends came to 13 bases. This CDR3 has 15 residues. CDR3 coding DNA: TGCGCCAGCAGCTTGGAGGCAGGGGCTCACTACGAGCAGTACTTC. It translates to CASSLEAGAHYEQYF. The whole variable domain, remainder taken from reference TRBV5-1 and TRBJ2-7, is KAGVTQTPRYLIKTRGQQVTLSCSPISGHRSVSWYQQTPGQGLQFLFEYFSETQRNKGNFPGRFSGRQFSNSRSEMNVSTLELGDSALYLCASSLEAGAHYEQYFGPGTRLTVT.

This clonotype was seen a handful of times. This rearrangement joins TRBV6-1 to TRBJ2-7; 10 positions agree with TRBD2. The ends lost 3 bases at V and 3 bases at J; junction bases unmatched: 2. The CDR3 is 14 residues long. Germline-derived CDR1 and CDR2 are MNHNS and SASEGT. The CDR3 loop reads CASSEGTSVYEQYF. The CDR3 coding sequence is TGTGCCAGCAGTGAGGGGACTAGCGTCTACGAGCAGTACTTC.

The chain couples TRBV25-1 to TRBJ2-7; D uncertain. V lost 3 bases and J 2 bases, leaving 8 bases between the germline ends. The germline gives CDR1 MGHDK, CDR2 SYGVNS. The CDR3 totals 13 residues. As DNA, the CDR3 is TGTGCCAGCAGTGACCCCGGACCCTACGAGCAGTACTTC. It is translated as CASSDPGPYEQYF.

The chain is built from TRBV5-6 and TRBJ1-6; TRBD1 is a possible D gene (5 bases). Germline lookup yields CDR1 SGHDT and CDR2 YYEEEE. The V and J ends lost 0 bases and 7 bases respectively, with 17 bases between them. This CDR3 has 17 residues. The CDR3 sequence is CASSLVVGASQNSPLHF. The DNA of the CDR3 is TGTGCCAGCAGCTTGGTGGTAGGGGCCTCTCAAAATTCACCCCTCCACTTT.

The genes are TRBV5-5 and TRBJ2-1; 7 nucleotides match TRBD1. V lost 4 bases and J lost 5; bases outside the gene matches: 9. CDR3 length equals 15 residues. Germline loops: CDR1 SGHKS, CDR2 YYEKEE (reference sequence). The CDR3 sequence: CASSIRQGGHNEQFF. CDR3 nucleotides: TGTGCCAGCAGCATCAGACAGGGTGGGCACAATGAGCAGTTCTTC. Complete variable domain (other parts from reference TRBV5-5 and TRBJ2-1): DAGVTQSPTHLIKTRGQQVTLRCSPISGHKSVSWYQQVLGQGPQFIFQYYEKEERGRGNFPDRFSARQFPNYSSELNVNALLLGDSALYLCASSIRQGGHNEQFFGPGTRLTVL.

The chain has TRBV20-1 and TRBJ1-5; D remains unclear. Per germline, CDR1 DFQATT and CDR2 SNEGSKA (reference sequence). Trimming left V 4 bases short and J 2 bases short, with 21 bases between. The CDR3 spans 17 residues. The CDR3 sequence is CSATTNYSRVGNQPQHF. CDR3 nucleotides: TGCAGTGCTACAACAAACTATTCGAGGGTGGGCAATCAGCCCCAGCATTTT.